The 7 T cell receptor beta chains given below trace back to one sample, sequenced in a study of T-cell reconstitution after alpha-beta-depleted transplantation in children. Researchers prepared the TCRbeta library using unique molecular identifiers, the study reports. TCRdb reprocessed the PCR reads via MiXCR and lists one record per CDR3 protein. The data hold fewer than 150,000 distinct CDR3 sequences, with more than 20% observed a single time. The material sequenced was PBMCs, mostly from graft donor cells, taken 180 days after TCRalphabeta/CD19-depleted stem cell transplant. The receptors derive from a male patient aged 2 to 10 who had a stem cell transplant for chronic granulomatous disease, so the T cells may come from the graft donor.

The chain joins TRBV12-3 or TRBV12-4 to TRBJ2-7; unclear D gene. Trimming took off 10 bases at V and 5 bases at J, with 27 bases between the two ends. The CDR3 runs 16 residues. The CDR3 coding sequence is TGTGCCATTCCTCCTGGACCGTCTCTTTCGTTGGACGAGCAGTACTTC. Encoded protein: CAIPPGPSLSLDEQYF.

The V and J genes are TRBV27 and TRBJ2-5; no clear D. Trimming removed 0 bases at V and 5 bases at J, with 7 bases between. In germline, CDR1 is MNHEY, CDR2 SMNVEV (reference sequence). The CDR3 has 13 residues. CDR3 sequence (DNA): TGTGCCAGCAGTTTATCGCTGGCTGAGACCCAGTACTTC. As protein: CASSLSLAETQYF.

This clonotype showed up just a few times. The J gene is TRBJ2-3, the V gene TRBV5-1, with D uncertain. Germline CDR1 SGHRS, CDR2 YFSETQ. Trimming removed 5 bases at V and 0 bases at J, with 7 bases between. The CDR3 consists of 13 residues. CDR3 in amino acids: CASRLTSTDTQYF. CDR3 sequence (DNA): TGCGCCAGCAGGCTTACTAGCACAGATACGCAGTATTTT.

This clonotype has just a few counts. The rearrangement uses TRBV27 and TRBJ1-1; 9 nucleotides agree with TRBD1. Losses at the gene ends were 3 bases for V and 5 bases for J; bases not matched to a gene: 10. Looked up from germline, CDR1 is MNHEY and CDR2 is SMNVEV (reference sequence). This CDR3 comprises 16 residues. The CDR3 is CASSFGTGRRGTEAFF. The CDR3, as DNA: TGTGCCAGCAGTTTCGGGACAGGGCGTAGGGGGACTGAAGCTTTCTTT.

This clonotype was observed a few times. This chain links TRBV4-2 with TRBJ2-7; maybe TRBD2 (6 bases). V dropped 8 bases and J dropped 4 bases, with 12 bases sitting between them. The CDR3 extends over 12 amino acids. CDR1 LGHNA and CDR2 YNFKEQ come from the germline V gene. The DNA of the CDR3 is TGTGCCAGCGGCCCGGGGGTTTACGAGCAGTACTTC. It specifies CASGPGVYEQYF.

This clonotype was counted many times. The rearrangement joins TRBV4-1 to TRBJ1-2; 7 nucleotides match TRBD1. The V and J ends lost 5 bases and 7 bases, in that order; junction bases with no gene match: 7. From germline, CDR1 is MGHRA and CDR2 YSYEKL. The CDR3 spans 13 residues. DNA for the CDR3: TGCGCCAGCAGCGAGCCCGGGACAGCTGGCTACACCTTC. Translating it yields CASSEPGTAGYTF.

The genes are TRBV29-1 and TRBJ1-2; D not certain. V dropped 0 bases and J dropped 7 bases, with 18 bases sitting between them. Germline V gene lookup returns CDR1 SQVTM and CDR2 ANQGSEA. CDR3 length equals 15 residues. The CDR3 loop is CSVEDYRSRSLGYTF. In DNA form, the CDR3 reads TGCAGCGTTGAAGATTATCGCAGTCGATCACTTGGCTACACCTTC.